The sequence of this T cell receptor (beta chain) was determined in a study of sequential checkpoint blockade in melanoma. Treatment reported: randomized to nivolumab then ipilimumab (arm A) or the reverse (arm B). No patient had prior DNA-damaging chemotherapy. From thawed PBMCs, live CD3+CD8+ cells negative for CD19 and CD56 were sorted. The CDR3 loop spans 17 amino acids. The V gene's germline CDR1 is MNHEY and CDR2 SMNVEV (reference sequence). Trimming took 5 bases from V and 1 from J; bases not matched to a gene: 11. This table comes from immunoSEQ multiplex PCR, and its TCRdb copy is limited to in-frame clones, with some not included. This sample has fewer than 35,000 clones, with 86% found just once.

This TCR derives from a human donor with melanoma. Specimen: CD8+ T cells sorted from blood (inferred from file names), collected from a patient given nivolumab and ipilimumab in sequence. This chain uses TRBV27 with TRBJ2-7, with 10 bases lining up with TRBD1. The CDR3 spells CASSPHRGQGRSYEQYF. The CDR3, as DNA: TGTGCCAGCAGTCCGCACCGGGGACAGGGGCGGTCCTACGAGCAGTACTTC.